Given below is one TCR beta chain in context. The clone's antigen remains unknown. The sample holds no much larger clone one base away, and base qualities are not on file. Genomic DNA was used as template for profiling of TCR beta VDJ combinations and CDR3 sequences. TCR repertoire sequencing was run on an Illumina HiSeq 2000. The authors' pipeline ran thus. Repertoires were assessed using TRBV/TRBJ rearrangement plots, CDR3 size and DJ length profiles, and Simpson's diversity index. The most abundant DNA sequence in the deep sequencing data was taken as the immunodominant clone. CDR3 amino acid sequences were screened for sharing across subjects and compared with published repertoires and the VDJdb database. The raw public reads went through TCRdb reprocessing: fastp at Q25, MiXCR clone calling, in-frame beta chains kept. Identical CDR3 proteins give one entry, which carries the most common genes and DNA. The V and J calls shown here were made by TCRdb, not taken from the authors' results. Recorded for this sample are roughly 120,000 distinct CDR3 sequences; under 65% of them occurred a single time. Jointly, the top ten make up under 35% of the sample.

The germline V gene (reference sequence) specifies SEHNR as CDR1 and FQNEAQ as CDR2. Spanning cysteine to phenylalanine, the CDR3 consists of 12 amino acids. The retained sequence is limited to the CDR3, 36 bases, with the frame set at the first base. Trimming removed 5 bases from V and 9 bases from J, leaving 11 bases between the germline ends. This sample was included in a study of CD8+CD57+ T cells in acquired aplastic anemia (dated by TCRdb to the late 2010s). Some background on the complete study: DNA extracted from sorted CD4+ and CD8+ cells had a mean of approximately 3.5 ug, with a range of roughly 0.17 to 30 ug. CD8+CD57+ expansion was defined as frequency above the mean frequency observed in healthy subjects. Here is what the overall study found, with its caveats: Roughly 29 CD8+ CDR3 sequences were shared between patients and controls but appeared highly expressed in patients and within their immunodominant clones. CD8+ Simpson's diversity did not differ significantly between patients and healthy controls (P=0.060).

The patients picked for sequencing were ones in whom flow cytometry had shown an expansion of CD8+CD57+ cells. All patients had severe acquired aplastic anemia diagnosed by International Study of Aplastic Anemia and Agranulocytosis and Camitta criteria. Patients had received no therapy at the time of blood sampling. In the study, sorted CD4+ and CD8+ blood T cells from patients with severe aplastic anemia and from healthy subjects underwent deep sequencing of TCR repertoires. Patients were enrolled under clinicaltrials.gov protocols 00001620, 01623167, 00001397, 00071045, 00081523 and 00961064 in the USA. Ficoll-Paque density gradient centrifugation was used to isolate peripheral blood mononuclear cells. CD4+ and CD8+ T cells were sorted by FACS or magnetic beads before DNA extraction.

The sequence came from a human donor with aplastic anemia. This chain is built from TRBV7-9 and TRBJ2-1; confidence is insufficient to name the D gene. The sample comprised sorted CD4+, CD8+, or CD8+CD57+ T cells (not recorded which) from PBMCs. Read as DNA, the sequence is TGTGCCAGCAGCCACGTTGACGGTGAGCAGTTCTTC. The resulting protein is CASSHVDGEQFF.